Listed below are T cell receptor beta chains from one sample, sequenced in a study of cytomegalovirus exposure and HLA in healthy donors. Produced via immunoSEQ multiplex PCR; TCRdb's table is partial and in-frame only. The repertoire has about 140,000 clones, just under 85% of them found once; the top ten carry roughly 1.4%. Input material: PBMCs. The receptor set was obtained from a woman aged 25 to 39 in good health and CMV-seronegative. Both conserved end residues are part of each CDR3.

CDR3: CASSYLGGGGTDTQYF
J: TRBJ2-3
V: TRBV6-5
length: 16

CDR3: CASSIPARGDYGYTF
J: TRBJ1-2
V: TRBV19
length: 15

CDR3: CASSIQTGSEAFF
J: TRBJ1-1
V: TRBV18
length: 13

CDR3: CASSPYRGVGMITEAFF
J: TRBJ1-1
V: TRBV27
length: 17

CDR3: CASRKGDGYTF
J: TRBJ1-2
V: TRBV2
length: 11

CDR3: CASRDRGAGYSNQPQHF
J: TRBJ1-5
V: TRBV27
length: 17

CDR3: CASGRQGASYGYTF
J: TRBJ1-2
V: TRBV2
length: 14

CDR3: CASSLTTGLAGNEQFF
J: TRBJ2-1
V: TRBV7-8
length: 16

CDR3: CASSISGLEGADTQYF
J: TRBJ2-3
V: TRBV19
length: 16

CDR3: CASSNRVGRGYNEQFF
J: TRBJ2-1
V: TRBV7-2
length: 16

CDR3: CASSIERSYGYTF
J: TRBJ1-2
V: TRBV19
length: 13

CDR3: CASSHHLSLSSYEQYF
J: TRBJ2-7
V: TRBV4-1
length: 16

CDR3: CASSRQLTGTANTEAFF
J: TRBJ1-1
V: TRBV4-1
length: 17

CDR3: CASSFVGSRTDTQYF
J: TRBJ2-3
V: TRBV27
length: 15

CDR3: CASSLTLDSPLHF
J: TRBJ1-6
V: TRBV5-6
length: 13

CDR3: CASSFIGGGYGDTQYF
J: TRBJ2-3
V: TRBV7-2
length: 16

CDR3: CASSPPTGSYEQYF
J: TRBJ2-7
V: TRBV28
length: 14

CDR3: CASSEGRGNRGRETQYF
J: TRBJ2-5
V: TRBV6-1
length: 17

CDR3: CASSQLAGGPSGELFF
J: TRBJ2-2
V: TRBV4-2
length: 16

CDR3: CASRNATGELFF
J: TRBJ2-2
V: TRBV5-1
length: 12

CDR3: CASSLGGTGAHEQYF
J: TRBJ2-7
V: TRBV6-5
length: 15

CDR3: CASSGTIQETQYF
J: TRBJ2-5
V: TRBV6-5
length: 13

CDR3: CASSQTGGLNYNSPLHF
J: TRBJ1-6
V: TRBV7-8
length: 17

CDR3: CASRASDRGREKLFF
J: TRBJ1-4
V: TRBV2
length: 15

CDR3: CASSPTTGQGVTQYF
J: TRBJ2-5
V: TRBV11-2
length: 15